This T cell receptor (beta chain) is drawn from a study of blood T cells in healthy people across ages. For the study at large: Roughly one uniquely barcoded beta molecule per two T cells was captured. Whole-study results and caveats: Leaving the PBMCs unsorted stopped any conclusive comparison of naive versus antigen-experienced cells. There was a strong correlation between TCR beta diversity and naive T cell percentage.

PCR was performed a second time for roughly 7 to 11 cycles using a sample-barcoded 5' primer and a J-beta primer mix. TCRdb recomputed calls from the 5' RACE reads with MiXCR, one row per CDR3 protein. The sample yields about 640,000 distinct CDR3 sequences, roughly two fifths seen once. The CDR3 spans 14 residues. CDR1 is SGHTA and CDR2 is FQGTGA in the germline V gene. Comments on this clonotype: Its target is not known.

Sequencing used blood. J is TRBJ2-7 and V is TRBV7-3; TRBD2 is a possible D gene (6 bases). The DNA end is more similar to TRBJ2-5, so the J call may be wrong. The sequence was collected from an elderly man in good health. CDR3 nucleotide sequence: TGTGCCAGCAGCCCGTCGGGAGTGGAAGAGACCCAGTACTTC. This gives the protein CASSPSGVEETQYF.